These 12 T cell receptor beta chains originate from one sample sequenced in a study of blood T cell repertoires in COVID-19. Sequencing was performed with immunoSEQ multiplex PCR; in TCRdb, only in-frame clones are kept and a portion is missing. The table records 270,000 or so clones, around 88% of them present only once. The sequencing input was PBMCs or T cells enriched from blood (not recorded which). These receptor sequences come from a woman between 40 and 55 years old with acute COVID-19.

The rearrangement uses TRBV27 and TRBJ2-1, with 8 nucleotides matching TRBD2. The germline CDR1 and CDR2 sequences are MNHEY and SMNVEV (reference sequence). With 5 bases clipped from V and 6 bases from J, the junction kept 12 bases outside the gene matches. This CDR3 has 16 amino acids. The CDR3 DNA reads as TGTGCCAGCAGTCGCCGACTGTCGGGGGGGGCCAATGAGCAGTTCTTC. Translating it yields CASSRRLSGGANEQFF.

Regarding this clone: The sample holds other DNA sequences that translate to the same CDR3. This rearrangement joins TRBV27 to TRBJ1-2; 8 nucleotides line up with TRBD1. This CDR3 spans 13 amino acids. The germline gives CDR1 MNHEY, CDR2 SMNVEV (reference sequence). V shed 5 bases and J 3 bases; nucleotides not matched to a gene: 2. CDR3 nucleotide sequence: TGTGCCAGCAGTGGGACAGGTTACTATGGCTACACCTTC. Protein: CASSGTGYYGYTF.

Concerning this clone: Germline is not matched at one junction end, which may reflect a read error. The genes are TRBV6-6 and TRBJ1-4, with a tentative D call TRBD1 (6 bases). The CDR3 contains 14 residues. Germline CDR1 MNHNY, CDR2 SVGAGI (reference sequence). The DNA of the CDR3 is TGTGCCAGCAGTTATGGGGACACTAACGAAAAACTGTTTTTT. This gives the protein CASSYGDTNEKLFF.

The gene calls are TRBV15 and TRBJ2-3; D remains ambiguous. Trimming pared 6 bases from V and 3 bases from J, leaving 10 bases between. The CDR3 spans 13 residues. Germline V CDR1 and CDR2: LNHNV, YYDKDF (reference sequence). The CDR3 is CATRSSPTDTQYF. Here the CDR3 DNA reads TGTGCCACCAGGTCCAGTCCTACAGATACGCAGTATTTT.

This clone came up once. This chain links TRBV5-6 with TRBJ2-1; 7 bases align to TRBD2. The CDR3 consists of 17 residues. After removal of 0 bases from V and 0 bases from J, the junction contained 6 bases not matched to a gene. Per germline, CDR1 SGHDT and CDR2 YYEEEE. The CDR3 sequence is CASSLEGGGTSYNEQFF. In nucleotides, the CDR3 is TGTGCCAGCAGCTTGGAGGGCGGGGGTACCTCCTACAATGAGCAGTTCTTC.

The chain joins TRBV1 to TRBJ1-2; the DNA was not compared with TRBD1, the D call given in the table. TRBV1 is given as a pseudogene. CDR3 length: 16 residues. The CDR3 protein is CTSKQDRGPPNYGYTF. The CDR3 region has the DNA TGCACCAGCAAACAGGACAGGGGGCCCCCTAACTATGGCTACACCTTC.

The CDR3, as DNA: TGTGCCAGTAGTACAGGGATTTGGTTCACTGAAGCTTTCTTT. Protein product: CASSTGIWFTEAFF. The chain combines TRBV19 with TRBJ1-1; tentatively, D is TRBD1 (5 bases). The CDR3 is 14 amino acids. The V gene lost 4 bases and the J gene lost 4 bases, with 13 bases spanning the gap. CDR1 LNHDA and CDR2 SQIVND come from the germline V gene (reference sequence).

This clone was observed a single time. The chain recombines TRBV27 with TRBJ1-2; D call uncertain. Trimming removed 0 bases from V and 7 bases from J, with 9 bases in between. Germline-derived CDR1 and CDR2 are MNHEY and SMNVEV (reference sequence). This CDR3 comprises 13 residues. For the CDR3, the DNA is TGTGCCAGCAGTTTATCCGCGTATGGTGGCTACACCTTC. It specifies CASSLSAYGGYTF.

The CDR3 region is CASSLQGNEKLFF. For the CDR3, the DNA is TGTGCCAGCAGCTTACAGGGGAATGAAAAACTGTTTTTT. The chain recombines TRBV7-9 with TRBJ1-4; D is possibly TRBD1 (6 bases). Per germline, CDR1 SEHNR and CDR2 FQNEAQ (reference sequence). With 2 bases removed from V and 5 bases from J, the gap between germline ends came to 6 bases. This CDR3 has 13 amino acids. Supplemented by reference TRBV7-9 and TRBJ1-4, the full variable domain reads DTGVSQNPRHKITKRGQNVTFRCDPISEHNRLYWYRQTLGQGPEFLTYFQNEAQLEKSRLLSDRFSAERPKGSFSTLEIQRTEQGDSAMYLCASSLQGNEKLFFGSGTQLSVL.

The CDR3 reads CSVDGGEKLFF. CDR3 bases: TGCAGCGTTGATGGAGGGGAAAAACTGTTTTTT. The J gene is TRBJ1-4, the V gene TRBV29-1; D call uncertain. Germline-derived CDR1 and CDR2 are SQVTM and ANQGSEA. The CDR3 contains 11 residues. Trimming cost V 3 bases and J 8 bases, with 7 bases left between them.

V and J are TRBV28 and TRBJ2-1; D gene unclear. Germline CDR1 is MDHEN and CDR2 is SYDVKM. The CDR3 runs to 13 residues. V gave up 7 bases and J gave up 0 bases, with 7 bases separating them. This chain's CDR3 is CASTPGSYNEQFF. Written as DNA, the CDR3 is TGTGCCAGCACTCCCGGCTCCTACAATGAGCAGTTCTTC. The full variable domain, completed using reference TRBV28 and TRBJ2-1, is DVKVTQSSRYLVKRTGEKVFLECVQDMDHENMFWYRQDPGLGLRLIYFSYDVKMKEKGDIPEGYSVSREKKERFSLILESASTNQTSMYLCASTPGSYNEQFFGPGTRLTVL.

The V call is TRBV21-1, the J call TRBJ1-5; whether TRBD1, the table's D call, matches the DNA was not checked. TRBV21-1 corresponds to a pseudogene. CDR3 length equals 14 residues. The CDR3 DNA reads TGTGCCAGCAGCAACCGGGACATCAATCAGCCCCAGCATTTT. Translated: CASSNRDINQPQHF.